This T cell receptor beta chain was observed in a study of molecular identifiers for immune sequencing clone quantification. Germline V lookup: CDR1 SGHNT, CDR2 YYREEE (reference sequence). This CDR3 has 15 residues. Trimming shortened V by 1 base and J by 2 bases, and 13 bases separated the two germline ends. TCRdb used MiXCR to reprocess the PCR reads, holding one entry per CDR3 protein. Of around 460,000 distinct CDR3 sequences detected, around 25% appear once; the ten largest clones hold around 0.79%. This receptor was obtained from a human donor in good health. Some libraries in this study had Jurkat cell RNA spiked in. Sequences were obtained from naive CD8+ T cells from blood, with Jurkat cell RNA spiked in. Specified subset: FACS-sorted CD8+CD4-CCR7+CD45RA+ naive T cells. The chain is built from TRBV5-4 and TRBJ2-7; possibly TRBD1 for D (6 bases). CDR3 DNA: TGTGCCAGCAGCTTGCGACAGGAACCCACCTACGAGCAGTACTTC. Amino acids: CASSLRQEPTYEQYF.